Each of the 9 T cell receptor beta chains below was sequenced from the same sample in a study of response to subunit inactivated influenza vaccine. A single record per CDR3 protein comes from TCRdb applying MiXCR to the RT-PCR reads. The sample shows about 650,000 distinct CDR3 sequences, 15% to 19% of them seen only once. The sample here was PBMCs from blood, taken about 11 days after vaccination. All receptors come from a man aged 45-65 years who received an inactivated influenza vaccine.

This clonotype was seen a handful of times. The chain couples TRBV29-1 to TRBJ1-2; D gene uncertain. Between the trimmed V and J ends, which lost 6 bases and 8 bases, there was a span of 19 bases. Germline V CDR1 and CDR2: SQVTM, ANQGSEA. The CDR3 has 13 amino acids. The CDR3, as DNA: TGCAGCGTGAAGGCCCGGGGTGAGGAGGGCTACACCTTC. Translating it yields CSVKARGEEGYTF. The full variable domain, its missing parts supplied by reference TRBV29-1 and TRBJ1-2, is SAVISQKPSRDICQRGTSLTIQCQVDSQVTMMFWYRQQPGQSLTLIATANQGSEATYESGFVIDKFPISRPNLTFSTLTVSNMSPEDSSIYLCSVKARGEEGYTFGSGTRLTVV.

The DNA of the CDR3 is TGTGCCAGCACGATACAGGGAGACAACTATTGGGGCTACACCTTC. It yields the protein CASTIQGDNYWGYTF. The V gene is TRBV6-2 or TRBV6-3, the J gene TRBJ1-2, with D perhaps TRBD1 (6 bases). Germline lookup yields CDR1 MNHEY and CDR2 SVGEGT. The CDR3 length is 15 residues. V lost 7 bases, J lost 8 bases, and 23 bases lay in between.

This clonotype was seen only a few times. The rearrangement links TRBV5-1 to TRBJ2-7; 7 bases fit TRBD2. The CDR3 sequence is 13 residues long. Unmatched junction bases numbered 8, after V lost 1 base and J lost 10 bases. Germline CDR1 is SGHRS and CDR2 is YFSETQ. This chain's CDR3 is CASSLSRELGQYF. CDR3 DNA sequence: TGCGCCAGCAGCTTGTCGCGGGAGTTGGGTCAGTACTTC.

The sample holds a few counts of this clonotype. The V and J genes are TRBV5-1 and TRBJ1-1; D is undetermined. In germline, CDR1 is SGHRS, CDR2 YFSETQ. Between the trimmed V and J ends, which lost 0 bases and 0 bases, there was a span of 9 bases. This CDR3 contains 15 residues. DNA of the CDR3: TGCGCCAGCAGCTTGGCCGTGGAGGTGAACACTGAAGCTTTCTTT. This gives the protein CASSLAVEVNTEAFF.

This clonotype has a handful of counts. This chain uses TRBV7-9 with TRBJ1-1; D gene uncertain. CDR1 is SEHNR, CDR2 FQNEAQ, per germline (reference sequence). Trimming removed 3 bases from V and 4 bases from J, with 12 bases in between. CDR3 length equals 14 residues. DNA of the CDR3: TGTGCCAGCAGCTTGGCGGGCACTCCCACTGAAGCTTTCTTT. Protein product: CASSLAGTPTEAFF.

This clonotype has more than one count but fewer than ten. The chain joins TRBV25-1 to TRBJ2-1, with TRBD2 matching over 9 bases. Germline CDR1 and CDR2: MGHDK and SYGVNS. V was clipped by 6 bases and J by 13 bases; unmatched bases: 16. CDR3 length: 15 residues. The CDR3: CASRPTGGGRALQFF. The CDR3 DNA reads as TGTGCCAGCAGGCCAACGGGGGGCGGGAGGGCCCTCCAGTTCTTC.

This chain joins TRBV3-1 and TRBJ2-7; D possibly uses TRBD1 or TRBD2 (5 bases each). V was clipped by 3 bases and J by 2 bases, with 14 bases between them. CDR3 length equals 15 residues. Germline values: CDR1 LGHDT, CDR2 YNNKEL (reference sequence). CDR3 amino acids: CASSQAPGSPYEQYF. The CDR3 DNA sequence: TGTGCCAGCAGCCAGGCTCCAGGGAGTCCCTACGAGCAGTACTTC.

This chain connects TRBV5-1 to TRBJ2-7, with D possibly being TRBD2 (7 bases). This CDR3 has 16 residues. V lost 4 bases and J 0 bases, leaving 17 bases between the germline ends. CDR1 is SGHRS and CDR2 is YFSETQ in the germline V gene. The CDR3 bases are TGCGCCAGCAGCCCACCGGGGGGCCATAGCTCCTACGAGCAGTACTTC. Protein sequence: CASSPPGGHSSYEQYF.

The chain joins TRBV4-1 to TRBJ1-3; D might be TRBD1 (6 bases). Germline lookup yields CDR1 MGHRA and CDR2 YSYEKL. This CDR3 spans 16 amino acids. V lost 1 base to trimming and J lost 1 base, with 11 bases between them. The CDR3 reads CASSQAPGDSGNTIYF. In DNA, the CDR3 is TGCGCCAGCAGCCAAGCCCCAGGGGATTCTGGAAACACCATATATTTT.